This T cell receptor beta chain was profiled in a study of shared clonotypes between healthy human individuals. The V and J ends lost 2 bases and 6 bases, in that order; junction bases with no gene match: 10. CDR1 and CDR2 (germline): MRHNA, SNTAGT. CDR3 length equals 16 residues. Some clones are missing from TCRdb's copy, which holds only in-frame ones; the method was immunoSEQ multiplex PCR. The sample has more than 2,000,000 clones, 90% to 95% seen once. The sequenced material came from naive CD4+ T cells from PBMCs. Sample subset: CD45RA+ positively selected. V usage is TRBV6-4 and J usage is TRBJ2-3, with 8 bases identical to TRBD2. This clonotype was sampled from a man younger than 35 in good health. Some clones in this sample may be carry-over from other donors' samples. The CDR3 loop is CASSDRAGLGADTQYF. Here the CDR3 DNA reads TGTGCCAGCAGTGACAGGGCGGGACTAGGGGCCGATACGCAGTATTTT.